This TCR beta chain was retrieved from a study of T cell responses to AZD1222 COVID-19 vaccine. V shed 3 bases and J shed 5 bases, with 14 bases lying between them. Germline-derived CDR1 and CDR2 are SGHRS and YFSETQ. The CDR3 has 14 residues. As regards this clone: The antigen is unknown.

Study-wide points: The repertoires were collected only after the peak T cell response. Donors were mostly white British, more females; clonal diversity possibly underestimated. Unmutated variant regions are reportedly the target of nearly half of TCRs that are spike-specific.

The assay was immunoSEQ multiplex PCR, and TCRdb's table has in-frame clones only and misses some. The sample records about 140,000 clones, over 65% being singletons. The chain employs TRBV5-1 and TRBJ1-2; no firm D call. This receptor was taken from an adult in good health. The material was peripheral blood, obtained on day 0 of AZD1222 vaccination. The CDR3 sequence: CASSSGGLGYGYTF. DNA for the CDR3: TGCGCCAGCAGCTCCGGAGGGTTGGGTTATGGCTACACCTTC. Full variable domain (remainder filled in from reference TRBV5-1 and TRBJ1-2): KAGVTQTPRYLIKTRGQQVTLSCSPISGHRSVSWYQQTPGQGLQFLFEYFSETQRNKGNFPGRFSGRQFSNSRSEMNVSTLELGDSALYLCASSSGGLGYGYTFGSGTRLTVV.